Sequencing of this T cell receptor (beta chain) was carried out in a study of blood T cell repertoires in COVID-19. For the study at large: Whether acute or convalescent, the COVID-19 samples came from the United States, Italy and Spain. T cells, B-cell-depleted T cells, or PBMCs provided the cDNA or gDNA that served as material.

Original methodology: Nucleated cell number was recorded as an estimate derived from reference gene primer amplification. Some clones are missing from TCRdb's copy, which holds only in-frame ones; the method was immunoSEQ multiplex PCR. Clonal size and the V and J genes are those of that table, whereas D and trimming came from the DNA. The sample yields roughly 40,000 clones, roughly 80% seen once. V lost 5 bases to trimming and J lost 3 bases; unmatched junction nucleotides: 6. This CDR3 region has 17 residues. The germline V gene encodes CDR1 LNHDA and CDR2 SQIVND (reference sequence). The clonotype originates from a woman of 80 years or more with acute or convalescent COVID-19. Sequenced material: peripheral blood. This chain joins TRBV19 and TRBJ2-5, with TRBD2 matching over 16 bases. The CDR3 here is CASSPGLAGGPEETQYF. The CDR3 DNA reads TGTGCCAGTAGTCCGGGACTAGCGGGAGGGCCGGAAGAGACCCAGTACTTC.